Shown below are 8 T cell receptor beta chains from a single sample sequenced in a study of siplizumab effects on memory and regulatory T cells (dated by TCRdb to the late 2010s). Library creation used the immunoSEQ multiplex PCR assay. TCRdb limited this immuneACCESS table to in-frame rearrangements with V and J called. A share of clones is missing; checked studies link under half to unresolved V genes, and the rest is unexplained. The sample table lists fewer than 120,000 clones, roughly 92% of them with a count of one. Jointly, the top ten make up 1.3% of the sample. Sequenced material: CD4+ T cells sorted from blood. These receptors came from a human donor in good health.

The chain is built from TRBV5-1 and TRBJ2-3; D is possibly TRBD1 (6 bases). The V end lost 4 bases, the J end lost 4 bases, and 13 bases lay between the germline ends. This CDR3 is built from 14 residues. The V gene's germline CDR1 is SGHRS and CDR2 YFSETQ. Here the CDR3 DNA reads TGCGCCAGCAGCGACGGACAGACGTCAGATACGCAGTATTTT. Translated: CASSDGQTSDTQYF.

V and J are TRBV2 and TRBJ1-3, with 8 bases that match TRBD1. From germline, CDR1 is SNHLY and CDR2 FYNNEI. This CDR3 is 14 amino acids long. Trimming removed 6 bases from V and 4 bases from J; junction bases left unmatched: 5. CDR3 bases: TGTGCCAGCAGAACAGGGGGAGGCGGAAACACCATATATTTT. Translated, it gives CASRTGGGGNTIYF.

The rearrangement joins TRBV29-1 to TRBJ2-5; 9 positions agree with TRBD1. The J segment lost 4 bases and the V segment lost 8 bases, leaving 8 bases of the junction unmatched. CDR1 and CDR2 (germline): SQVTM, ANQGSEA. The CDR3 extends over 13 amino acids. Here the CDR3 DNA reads TGCAGCACATCGGGACAGGGATTAGAGACCCAGTACTTC. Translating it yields CSTSGQGLETQYF.

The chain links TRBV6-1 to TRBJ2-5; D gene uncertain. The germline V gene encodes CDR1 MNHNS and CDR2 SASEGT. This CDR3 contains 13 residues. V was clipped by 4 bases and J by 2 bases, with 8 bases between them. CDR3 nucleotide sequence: TGTGCCAGCAGTGGGTGGGCTCAAGAGACCCAGTACTTC. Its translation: CASSGWAQETQYF.

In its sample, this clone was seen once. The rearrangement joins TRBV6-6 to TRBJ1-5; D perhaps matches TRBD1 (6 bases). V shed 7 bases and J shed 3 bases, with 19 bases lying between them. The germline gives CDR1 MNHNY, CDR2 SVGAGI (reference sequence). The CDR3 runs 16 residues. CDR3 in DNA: TGTGCCAGCAACAACCCTGGGACATCCGTCAATCAGCCCCAGCATTTT. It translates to CASNNPGTSVNQPQHF.

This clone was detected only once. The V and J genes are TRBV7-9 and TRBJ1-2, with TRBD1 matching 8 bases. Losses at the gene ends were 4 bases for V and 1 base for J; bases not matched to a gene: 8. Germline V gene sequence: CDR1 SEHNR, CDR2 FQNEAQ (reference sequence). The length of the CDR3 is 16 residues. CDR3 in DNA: TGTGCCAGCAGCTCGTTCCAGGGGGCGTTTAACTATGGCTACACCTTC. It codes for CASSSFQGAFNYGYTF. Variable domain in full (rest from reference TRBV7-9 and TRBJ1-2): DTGVSQNPRHKITKRGQNVTFRCDPISEHNRLYWYRQTLGQGPEFLTYFQNEAQLEKSRLLSDRFSAERPKGSFSTLEIQRTEQGDSAMYLCASSSFQGAFNYGYTFGSGTRLTVV.

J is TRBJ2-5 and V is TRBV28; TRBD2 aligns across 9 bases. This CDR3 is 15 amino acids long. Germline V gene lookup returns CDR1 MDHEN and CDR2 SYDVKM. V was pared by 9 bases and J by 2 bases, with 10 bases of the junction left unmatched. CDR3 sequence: CASNGREGAQETQYF. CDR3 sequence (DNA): TGTGCCAGTAATGGGCGGGAGGGTGCTCAAGAGACCCAGTACTTC. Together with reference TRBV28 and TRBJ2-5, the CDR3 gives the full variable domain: DVKVTQSSRYLVKRTGEKVFLECVQDMDHENMFWYRQDPGLGLRLIYFSYDVKMKEKGDIPEGYSVSREKKERFSLILESASTNQTSMYLCASNGREGAQETQYFGPGTRLLVL.

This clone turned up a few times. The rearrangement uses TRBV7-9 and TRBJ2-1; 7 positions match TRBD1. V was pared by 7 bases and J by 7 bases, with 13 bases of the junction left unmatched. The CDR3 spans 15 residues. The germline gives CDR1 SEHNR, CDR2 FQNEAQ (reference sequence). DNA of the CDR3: TGTGCCAGCATCCACGACAGGGTGACGAGGAATGAGCAGTTCTTC. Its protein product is CASIHDRVTRNEQFF.